This T cell receptor beta chain came from a study of PD-1 blockade in mismatch repair-deficient tumors. V dropped 4 bases and J dropped 2 bases, with 12 bases sitting between them. This CDR3 is 15 amino acids long. In germline, CDR1 is LGHNT, CDR2 FRNRAP. The data were produced by immunoSEQ multiplex PCR, yet TCRdb's version contains in-frame clones alone and is incomplete. The sample records tens of thousands of clones, over 75% being singletons. The input for sequencing was peripheral blood, taken 12 weeks after starting pembrolizumab. The receptor was derived from an adult with mismatch repair-deficient cancer. The genes are TRBV12-5 and TRBJ2-1; no reliable D call. This chain's CDR3 is CASGYLERAYNEQFF. In nucleotides, the CDR3 is TGTGCTAGTGGTTACTTGGAAAGAGCCTACAATGAGCAGTTCTTC.